These T cell receptor beta chains were read from a single sample in a study of T cell responses to AZD1222 COVID-19 vaccine. Some clones are missing from TCRdb's copy, which holds only in-frame ones; the method was immunoSEQ multiplex PCR. The table records about 110,000 clones, about 90% of them present only once. The starting material was peripheral blood, obtained on day 0 of AZD1222 vaccination. The receptors stem from an adult in good health. Both conserved end residues are part of each CDR3. Fields, in order: D gene, V gene, clone size, J gene, CDR3 protein, CDR3 DNA. A D gene is named only where the DNA matches it firmly. Clone size is stated in some rows and not others, as once, few, many or a class when expanded.

d_gene: -; v_gene: TRBV11-2; abundance: -; j_gene: TRBJ2-7; CDR3aa: CASSLDLGVGEQYF; CDR3nt: TGTGCCAGCAGCTTAGATCTGGGTGTGGGAGAGCAGTACTTC
d_gene: TRBD2; v_gene: TRBV5-6; abundance: -; j_gene: TRBJ2-5; CDR3aa: CASSLEVAGGKETQYF; CDR3nt: TGTGCCAGCAGCTTGGAGGTAGCGGGGGGAAAAGAGACCCAGTACTTC
d_gene: -; v_gene: TRBV6-2/TRBV6-3; abundance: once; j_gene: TRBJ2-3; CDR3aa: CASSYGQITDTQYF; CDR3nt: TGTGCCAGCAGTTACGGGCAGATCACAGATACGCAGTATTTT
d_gene: TRBD2; v_gene: TRBV27; abundance: -; j_gene: TRBJ2-7; CDR3aa: CASSSQLAGDEQYF; CDR3nt: TGTGCCAGCAGTTCGCAACTAGCGGGAGACGAGCAGTACTTC
d_gene: -; v_gene: TRBV11-2; abundance: -; j_gene: TRBJ2-1; CDR3aa: CASSQGGAASVDEQFF; CDR3nt: TGTGCCAGCAGCCAAGGTGGGGCGGCTAGCGTCGATGAGCAGTTCTTC
d_gene: TRBD2; v_gene: TRBV11-3; abundance: -; j_gene: TRBJ2-3; CDR3aa: CASSSLAGGGADTQYF; CDR3nt: TGTGCCAGCAGCTCCCTCGCGGGAGGGGGCGCAGATACGCAGTATTTT
d_gene: -; v_gene: TRBV5-5; abundance: -; j_gene: TRBJ2-7; CDR3aa: CASSLDSDATYEQYF; CDR3nt: TGTGCCAGCAGCTTGGACAGCGATGCTACCTACGAGCAGTACTTC
d_gene: TRBD2; v_gene: TRBV12-5; abundance: -; j_gene: TRBJ2-2; CDR3aa: CASGFGLAGVAGELFF; CDR3nt: TGTGCTAGTGGTTTCGGACTAGCGGGGGTCGCCGGGGAGCTGTTTTTT
d_gene: -; v_gene: TRBV19; abundance: few; j_gene: TRBJ1-1; CDR3aa: CASSMDTAILNTEAFF; CDR3nt: TGTGCCAGTAGTATGGACACAGCGATCCTGAACACTGAAGCTTTCTTT
d_gene: TRBD2; v_gene: TRBV10-2; abundance: -; j_gene: TRBJ2-7; CDR3aa: CASSNYLAGGEYEQYF; CDR3nt: TGCGCCAGCAGTAATTATCTAGCGGGAGGGGAATACGAGCAGTACTTC
d_gene: TRBD1; v_gene: TRBV19; abundance: few; j_gene: TRBJ1-1; CDR3aa: CASSLHGQGKGTEAFF; CDR3nt: TGTGCCAGTAGTCTGCACGGACAGGGCAAGGGCACTGAAGCTTTCTTT
d_gene: -; v_gene: TRBV4-2; abundance: once; j_gene: TRBJ2-3; CDR3aa: CASSVGRGGTTDTQYF; CDR3nt: TGTGCCAGCAGCGTTGGTCGTGGGGGGACGACAGATACGCAGTATTTT
d_gene: -; v_gene: TRBV19; abundance: -; j_gene: TRBJ1-3; CDR3aa: CASRLGGSGNTIYF; CDR3nt: TGTGCCAGTAGGCTCGGGGGCTCTGGAAACACCATATATTTT
d_gene: -; v_gene: TRBV7-3; abundance: -; j_gene: TRBJ2-3; CDR3aa: CASSLIFGPTDTQYF; CDR3nt: TGTGCCAGCAGCTTAATTTTTGGACCCACAGATACGCAGTATTTT
d_gene: -; v_gene: TRBV9; abundance: -; j_gene: TRBJ2-7; CDR3aa: CASSVHTGGYEQYF; CDR3nt: TGTGCCAGCAGCGTACACACAGGAGGGTACGAGCAGTACTTC
d_gene: -; v_gene: TRBV4-3; abundance: -; j_gene: TRBJ2-6; CDR3aa: CASSQDGGFISGANVLTF; CDR3nt: TGCGCCAGCAGCCAAGATGGGGGCTTCATCTCTGGGGCCAACGTCCTGACTTTC
d_gene: -; v_gene: TRBV6-6; abundance: -; j_gene: TRBJ2-7; CDR3aa: CASSSTLGEQYF; CDR3nt: TGTGCCAGCAGCTCGACCCTCGGCGAGCAGTACTTC
d_gene: -; v_gene: TRBV11-3; abundance: -; j_gene: TRBJ1-2; CDR3aa: CASSEPGEENYGYTF; CDR3nt: TGTGCCAGCAGCGAACCCGGGGAGGAGAACTATGGCTACACCTTC
d_gene: TRBD1; v_gene: TRBV5-6; abundance: -; j_gene: TRBJ1-2; CDR3aa: CASSLEKTGTGYTF; CDR3nt: TGTGCCAGCAGCTTAGAAAAGACAGGGACTGGCTACACCTTC
d_gene: -; v_gene: TRBV7-2; abundance: -; j_gene: TRBJ2-2; CDR3aa: CASSLASGRTTGELFF; CDR3nt: TGTGCCAGCAGCTTAGCCTCGGGACGCACCACCGGGGAGCTGTTTTTT
d_gene: TRBD1; v_gene: TRBV6-5; abundance: -; j_gene: TRBJ1-2; CDR3aa: CASRTAQGAYYGYTF; CDR3nt: TGTGCCAGCAGAACGGCTCAGGGGGCGTACTATGGCTACACCTTC
d_gene: -; v_gene: TRBV5-1; abundance: few; j_gene: TRBJ2-1; CDR3aa: CASSLTADYNEQFF; CDR3nt: TGCGCCAGCAGCTTAACAGCGGACTACAATGAGCAGTTCTTC
d_gene: -; v_gene: TRBV11-3; abundance: -; j_gene: TRBJ1-1; CDR3aa: CASSNPREGWGLTEAFF; CDR3nt: TGTGCCAGCAGCAACCCCCGGGAGGGTTGGGGACTCACTGAAGCTTTCTTT
d_gene: -; v_gene: TRBV29-1; abundance: -; j_gene: TRBJ2-2; CDR3aa: CSVLQGTGELFF; CDR3nt: TGCAGCGTCCTACAGGGTACCGGGGAGCTGTTTTTT
d_gene: -; v_gene: TRBV28; abundance: -; j_gene: TRBJ2-3; CDR3aa: CASSRFGVWGYNLTDTQYF; CDR3nt: TGTGCCAGCAGCCGATTCGGTGTGTGGGGCTATAACCTCACAGATACGCAGTATTTT
d_gene: -; v_gene: TRBV29-1; abundance: -; j_gene: TRBJ1-2; CDR3aa: CSVENLTEGGYGYTF; CDR3nt: TGCAGCGTTGAAAACCTTACAGAGGGAGGTTATGGCTACACCTTC
d_gene: TRBD1; v_gene: TRBV5-3; abundance: -; j_gene: TRBJ1-3; CDR3aa: CARSVRQGTGNTIYF; CDR3nt: TGTGCCAGAAGCGTGCGACAGGGCACTGGAAACACCATATATTTT
d_gene: TRBD1; v_gene: TRBV5-1; abundance: -; j_gene: TRBJ2-5; CDR3aa: CASSPGDRGGETQYF; CDR3nt: TGCGCCAGCAGCCCGGGGGACAGGGGAGGAGAGACCCAGTACTTC
d_gene: -; v_gene: TRBV19; abundance: -; j_gene: TRBJ2-2; CDR3aa: CASSPGWGNTGELFF; CDR3nt: TGTGCCAGTAGTCCTGGCTGGGGGAACACCGGGGAGCTGTTTTTT
d_gene: -; v_gene: TRBV11-3; abundance: few; j_gene: TRBJ1-1; CDR3aa: CASSPLTGGVTEAFF; CDR3nt: TGTGCCAGCAGCCCCCTGACAGGTGGAGTGACTGAAGCTTTCTTT
d_gene: -; v_gene: TRBV5-1; abundance: -; j_gene: TRBJ2-7; CDR3aa: CASTLLTPRGQYF; CDR3nt: TGCGCCAGCACCTTACTGACCCCTCGGGGGCAGTACTTC
d_gene: -; v_gene: TRBV27; abundance: -; j_gene: TRBJ1-5; CDR3aa: CASSLIGVGNQPQHF; CDR3nt: TGTGCCAGCAGTTTAATAGGGGTGGGCAATCAGCCCCAGCATTTT
d_gene: -; v_gene: TRBV4-1; abundance: -; j_gene: TRBJ1-2; CDR3aa: CASSQEGGYGYTF; CDR3nt: TGCGCCAGCAGCCAAGAAGGAGGGTATGGCTACACCTTC
d_gene: -; v_gene: TRBV5-4; abundance: once; j_gene: TRBJ2-7; CDR3aa: CASSLLNYEQYF; CDR3nt: TGTGCCAGCAGCTTGCTCAACTACGAGCAGTACTTC
d_gene: TRBD1; v_gene: TRBV6-5; abundance: -; j_gene: TRBJ2-7; CDR3aa: CASSYSRGGGYEQYF; CDR3nt: TGTGCCAGCAGTTACTCGAGAGGGGGCGGCTACGAGCAGTACTTC
d_gene: -; v_gene: TRBV3-1/TRBV3-2; abundance: once; j_gene: TRBJ2-7; CDR3aa: CASSRYSYEQYF; CDR3nt: TGTGCCAGCAGCCGATACTCCTACGAGCAGTACTTC
d_gene: TRBD1; v_gene: TRBV18; abundance: few; j_gene: TRBJ1-1; CDR3aa: CASSGQANTEAFF; CDR3nt: TGTGCCAGCTCCGGACAGGCGAACACTGAAGCTTTCTTT